The 22 T cell receptor beta chains listed next were all sequenced from one sample in a study of post-analysis software for immune sequencing data. Study-level results: Included in a set of five TRBV segments more frequent in patients than controls were TRBV5-6, TRBV5-1 and TRBV20-1.

Prepared libraries of TCR beta cDNA carried unique molecular identifiers. TCRdb re-derived calls from the PCR reads in MiXCR, one entry per CDR3 protein. The repertoire holds around 500,000 distinct CDR3 sequences, with about a third as singletons. What these receptors recognize is not known. Sequenced sample: blood. These receptors all come from a girl aged 2-17 years with multiple sclerosis.

In this sample, this clonotype turned up once. The chain links TRBV20-1 to TRBJ2-6; no clear D. V was pared by 8 bases and J by 1 base, with 15 bases between. Germline CDR1 DFQATT, CDR2 SNEGSKA (reference sequence). The length of the CDR3 is 15 residues. This chain's CDR3 is CSSTPLGSGANVLTF. DNA of the CDR3: TGCAGTTCAACTCCGTTGGGTTCTGGGGCCAACGTCCTGACTTTC.

The V and J genes are TRBV10-3 and TRBJ1-5; 8 nucleotides line up with TRBD1. V dropped 3 bases and J dropped 1; count of bases not matched to a gene: 2. The germline V gene encodes CDR1 ENHRY and CDR2 SYGVKD. The CDR3 extends over 15 amino acids. This CDR3 is CAISDDRGSNQPQHF. In nucleotides, the CDR3 is TGTGCCATCAGTGACGACAGGGGAAGCAATCAGCCCCAGCATTTT.

This clonotype was detected a few times. In nucleotides, the CDR3 is TGTGCCAGCAGTGATCCCCCGGGTGAGCAGTTCTTC. It yields the protein CASSDPPGEQFF. V gene TRBV2 combines with J gene TRBJ2-1; no definite D call. Germline V gene data show CDR1 as SNHLY and CDR2 as FYNNEI. The CDR3 extends over 12 amino acids. Trimming shortened V by 3 bases and J by 9 bases, and 9 bases separated the two germline ends. The full variable domain, its missing parts supplied by reference TRBV2 and TRBJ2-1, is EPEVTQTPSHQVTQMGQEVILRCVPISNHLYFYWYRQILGQKVEFLVSFYNNEISEKSEIFDDQFSVERPDGSNFTLKIRSTKLEDSAMYFCASSDPPGEQFFGPGTRLTVL.

The genes are TRBV20-1 and TRBJ1-1; TRBD1 might be the D (6 bases). V lost 6 bases and J 10 bases, leaving 21 bases between the germline ends. Germline loops: CDR1 DFQATT, CDR2 SNEGSKA (reference sequence). This CDR3 spans 13 amino acids. The chain's CDR3 is CSARDTGDVGAFF. DNA of the CDR3: TGCAGTGCCCGGGACACTGGAGATGTTGGAGCTTTCTTT.

This clonotype turned up a few times. The gene calls are TRBV7-9 and TRBJ1-4; D is possibly TRBD1 (6 bases). Germline V gene data show CDR1 as SEHNR and CDR2 as FQNEAQ (reference sequence). The CDR3 extends over 16 amino acids. Trimming took 5 bases from V and 6 from J, leaving 19 bases between them. The CDR3 spells CASSPYDRREDEKLFF. The CDR3 bases are TGTGCCAGCAGCCCCTACGACAGGAGGGAAGATGAAAAACTGTTTTTT.

V and J are TRBV6-2 or TRBV6-3 and TRBJ1-5; TRBD1 matches at 8 bases. Per germline, CDR1 MNHEY and CDR2 SVGEGT. The CDR3 has 16 amino acids. J was trimmed by 0 bases and V by 6 bases; bases with no gene match: 7. CDR3 nucleotides: TGTGCCAGCAGACTCGAAGGACAGGGTAGCAATCAGCCCCAGCATTTT. It specifies CASRLEGQGSNQPQHF.

V gene TRBV13 combines with J gene TRBJ2-1, with 9 bases identical to TRBD2. The germline gives CDR1 PRHDT, CDR2 FYEKMQ (reference sequence). With 5 bases clipped from V and 10 bases from J, the junction kept 12 bases outside the gene matches. This CDR3 spans 15 amino acids. The CDR3 spells CASSPGLAKKEEQFF. CDR3 DNA: TGTGCCAGCAGCCCGGGACTAGCAAAAAAGGAGGAGCAGTTCTTC.

The table lists this clonotype with many counts. The gene calls are TRBV28 and TRBJ1-4; unclear D gene. Trimming removed 6 bases at V and 2 bases at J, with 7 bases between. The CDR3 length is 13 residues. Germline CDR1 is MDHEN and CDR2 is SYDVKM. For the CDR3, the DNA is TGTGCCAGCAGAACGGCGACTAATGAAAAACTGTTTTTT. This codes for CASRTATNEKLFF.

In this sample, this clonotype turned up a few times. The chain employs TRBV2 and TRBJ2-1; D is possibly TRBD1 (6 bases). CDR3 size: 12 residues. V lost 6 bases and J lost 6, with 9 bases in between. Per germline, CDR1 SNHLY and CDR2 FYNNEI. The CDR3 region is CASSTGTNEQFF. As DNA, the CDR3 is TGTGCCAGCAGCACAGGGACCAATGAGCAGTTCTTC. The full variable domain, with the rest looked up from reference TRBV2 and TRBJ2-1, is EPEVTQTPSHQVTQMGQEVILRCVPISNHLYFYWYRQILGQKVEFLVSFYNNEISEKSEIFDDQFSVERPDGSNFTLKIRSTKLEDSAMYFCASSTGTNEQFFGPGTRLTVL.

This clonotype was found a few times. The chain links TRBV20-1 to TRBJ2-7, with TRBD2 matching over 12 bases. With 6 bases clipped from V and 0 bases from J, the junction kept 3 bases outside the gene matches. This CDR3 contains 14 residues. Germline V lookup: CDR1 DFQATT, CDR2 SNEGSKA (reference sequence). The chain's CDR3 is CSAWTSGASYEQYF. DNA of the CDR3: TGCAGTGCCTGGACTAGCGGGGCCTCCTACGAGCAGTACTTC.

The chain links TRBV5-6 to TRBJ1-1; D may be TRBD1 (5 bases). There are 14 residues in the CDR3. Germline V gene data show CDR1 as SGHDT and CDR2 as YYEEEE. V was trimmed by 5 bases and J by 4 bases, leaving 15 bases between them. CDR3 nucleotides: TGTGCCAGCAGGGAAACAGGAGACCGCACTGAAGCTTTCTTT. It translates to CASRETGDRTEAFF. The full variable domain, in which reference TRBV5-6 and TRBJ1-1 provide the parts outside the CDR3, is DAGVTQSPTHLIKTRGQQVTLRCSPKSGHDTVSWYQQALGQGPQFIFQYYEEEERQRGNFPDRFSGHQFPNYSSELNVNALLLGDSALYLCASRETGDRTEAFFGQGTRLTVV.

This clonotype showed up just a few times. The V gene is TRBV6-5, the J gene TRBJ2-1; no definite D call. The length of the CDR3 is 13 residues. The germline CDR1 and CDR2 sequences are MNHEY and SVGAGI. Deletions cut 11 bases from V and 5 bases from J, with 16 bases between. This CDR3 reads CAVSKAPHNEQFF. The CDR3 DNA reads as TGTGCCGTAAGCAAGGCCCCTCACAATGAGCAGTTCTTC.

The V gene is TRBV15, the J gene TRBJ1-1; 9 positions agree with TRBD1. Germline assignment: CDR1 LNHNV and CDR2 YYDKDF (reference sequence). Trimming at V came to 2 bases and at J to 7 bases, leaving 5 bases not matched to a gene. The CDR3 covers 14 residues. CDR3 amino acids: CATSRPGTGIEAFF. CDR3 DNA: TGTGCCACCAGCAGACCCGGGACAGGGATTGAAGCTTTCTTT.

The chain combines TRBV29-1 with TRBJ2-3, with D perhaps TRBD1 (5 bases). Germline V gene data show CDR1 as SQVTM and CDR2 as ANQGSEA. Trimming took 7 bases from V and 2 from J, leaving 13 bases between them. The CDR3 extends over 13 amino acids. This CDR3 is CSAQVLNTDTQYF. In nucleotides, the CDR3 is TGCAGCGCACAGGTTTTGAACACAGATACGCAGTATTTT.

This clonotype has just one count. Likely a read error: the CDR3 ends without its conserved phenylalanine or tryptophan. The CDR3: CATSRETGFYNEQFS. The CDR3 region has the DNA TGTGCCACCAGCAGAGAGACAGGGTTCTACAATGAGCAGTTCTCC. The rearrangement uses TRBV15 and TRBJ2-1, with TRBD1 matching 7 bases. Looked up from germline, CDR1 is LNHNV and CDR2 is YYDKDF (reference sequence). The CDR3 consists of 15 residues. V shed 0 bases, J shed 3 bases, and the junction held 2 bases outside the gene matches.

This clonotype was detected only a few times. The rearrangement joins TRBV3-1 to TRBJ2-1; D could derive from TRBD1 or TRBD2 (5 bases each). The CDR3 runs to 14 residues. V lost 3 bases and J 9 bases, leaving 15 bases between the germline ends. Germline-derived CDR1 and CDR2 are LGHDT and YNNKEL (reference sequence). The CDR3 coding sequence is TGTGCCAGCAGCCAGGGGGAAATTTACGGTGAGCAGTTCTTC. It is translated as CASSQGEIYGEQFF.

This chain joins TRBV20-1 and TRBJ2-3; 7 bases are a match to TRBD2. Per the germline V gene, CDR1 is DFQATT and CDR2 is SNEGSKA (reference sequence). V lost 2 bases, J lost 1 base, and 3 bases stayed unmatched. This CDR3 is 14 amino acids long. The CDR3 loop reads CSARTSVGTDTQYF. The DNA for the CDR3 is TGCAGTGCTAGAACTAGCGTAGGCACAGATACGCAGTATTTT.

The J gene is TRBJ2-3, the V gene TRBV3-1; D is possibly TRBD2 (5 bases). Per germline, CDR1 LGHDT and CDR2 YNNKEL (reference sequence). CDR3 size: 15 residues. Trimming left V 9 bases short and J 2 bases short, with 18 bases between. The CDR3 here is CASSSASFVTDTQYF. The DNA of the CDR3 is TGTGCCAGTTCTTCGGCTAGCTTCGTCACAGATACGCAGTATTTT.

The gene calls are TRBV3-1 and TRBJ2-5; the D gene is possibly TRBD1 (6 bases). V lost 2 bases and J lost 11, with 15 bases in between. CDR1 is LGHDT and CDR2 is YNNKEL in the germline V gene (reference sequence). The CDR3 is 13 amino acids. CDR3 sequence (DNA): TGTGCCAGCAGCCAACAGGGGCACACGGCGCAGTACTTC. Translated, it gives CASSQQGHTAQYF.

The genes are TRBV29-1 and TRBJ1-1, with TRBD1 matching over 7 bases. J gave up 3 bases and V 7 bases, and 8 bases lay outside the gene matches. CDR3 length equals 13 residues. The V gene's germline CDR1 is SQVTM and CDR2 ANQGSEA. This chain's CDR3 is CSGRGQEYTEAFF. The CDR3 DNA reads as TGCAGCGGAAGGGGGCAGGAGTACACTGAAGCTTTCTTT. The variable domain in full, with the rest retrieved from reference TRBV29-1 and TRBJ1-1, is SAVISQKPSRDICQRGTSLTIQCQVDSQVTMMFWYRQQPGQSLTLIATANQGSEATYESGFVIDKFPISRPNLTFSTLTVSNMSPEDSSIYLCSGRGQEYTEAFFGQGTRLTVV.

V usage is TRBV29-1 and J usage is TRBJ1-2; 12 bases align to TRBD1. Per germline, CDR1 SQVTM and CDR2 ANQGSEA. The CDR3 totals 14 residues. The trim removed 3 bases at V and 8 bases at J, leaving 7 bases unmatched. The CDR3 loop reads CSVEGQGAIEGYTF. For the CDR3, the DNA is TGCAGCGTTGAGGGACAGGGGGCGATTGAGGGCTACACCTTC.

Only one count was recorded for this clonotype. This may be a read error, as it is one base from a much larger clone. CDR3 sequence (DNA): TGTGCCACCAGGGGACCCTACAATGAGCATTTCTTC. Translation gives CATRGPYNEHFF. The V and J genes are TRBV7-8 and TRBJ2-1; D may be TRBD1 (6 bases). The CDR3 is 12 residues long. From germline, CDR1 is SGHVS and CDR2 FQNEAQ.